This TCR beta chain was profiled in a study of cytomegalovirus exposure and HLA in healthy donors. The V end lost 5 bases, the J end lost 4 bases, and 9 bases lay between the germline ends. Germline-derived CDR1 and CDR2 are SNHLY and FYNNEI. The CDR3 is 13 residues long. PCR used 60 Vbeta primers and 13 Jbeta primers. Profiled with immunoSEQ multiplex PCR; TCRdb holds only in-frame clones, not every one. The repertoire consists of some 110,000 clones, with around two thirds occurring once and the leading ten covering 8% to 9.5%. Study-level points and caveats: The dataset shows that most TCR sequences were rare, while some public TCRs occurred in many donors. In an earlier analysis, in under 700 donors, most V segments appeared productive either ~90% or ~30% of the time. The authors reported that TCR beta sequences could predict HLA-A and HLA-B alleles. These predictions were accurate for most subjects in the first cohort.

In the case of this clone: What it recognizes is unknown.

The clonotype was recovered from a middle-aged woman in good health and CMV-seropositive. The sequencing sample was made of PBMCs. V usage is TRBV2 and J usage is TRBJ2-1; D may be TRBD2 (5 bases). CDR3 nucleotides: TGTGCCAGCAGTTCAGAGGGATACAATGAGCAGTTCTTC. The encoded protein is CASSSEGYNEQFF.